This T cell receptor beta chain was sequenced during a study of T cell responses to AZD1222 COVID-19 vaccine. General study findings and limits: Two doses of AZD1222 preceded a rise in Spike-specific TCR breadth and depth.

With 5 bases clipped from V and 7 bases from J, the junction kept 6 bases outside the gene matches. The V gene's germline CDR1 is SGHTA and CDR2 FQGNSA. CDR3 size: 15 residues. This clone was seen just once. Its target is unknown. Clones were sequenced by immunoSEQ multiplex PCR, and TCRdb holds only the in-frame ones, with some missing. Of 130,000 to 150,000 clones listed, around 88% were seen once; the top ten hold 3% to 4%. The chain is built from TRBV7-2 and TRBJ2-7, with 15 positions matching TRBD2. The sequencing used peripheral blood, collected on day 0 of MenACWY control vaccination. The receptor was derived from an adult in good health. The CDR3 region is CASSPGLAGGREQYF. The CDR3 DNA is TGTGCCAGCAGCCCGGGACTAGCGGGAGGAAGGGAGCAGTACTTC.